This T cell receptor (beta chain) came from a study of cytomegalovirus exposure and HLA in healthy donors. Researchers ran the PCR with 60 Vbeta and 13 Jbeta primers. Methods used by the authors: A follow-up analysis tallied 65 million to 80 million unique TCR beta chains, roughly 11 million shared. Only in-frame clones appear in the TCRdb table, and some are missing; sequencing was by immunoSEQ multiplex PCR. That table furnishes V, J and clone size, whereas the DNA furnished D and trimming. Of about 120,000 clones listed, around 81% are singletons. The ends were cut back, 2 bases at V and 4 bases at J, with 23 bases in the middle. The CDR3 is 18 residues long. Germline CDR1 is LGHNA and CDR2 is YSLEER.

The sequenced sample consisted of PBMCs. V usage is TRBV4-3 and J usage is TRBJ2-5, with TRBD2 as a possible D gene (7 bases). The sequence was collected from a woman aged 35 to 49 in good health and CMV-seronegative. CDR3 bases: TGCGCCAGCAGCCAAAAGGCGTCCGGGGGAGGGGGGGGAGAGACCCAGTACTTC. Encoded protein: CASSQKASGGGGGETQYF.